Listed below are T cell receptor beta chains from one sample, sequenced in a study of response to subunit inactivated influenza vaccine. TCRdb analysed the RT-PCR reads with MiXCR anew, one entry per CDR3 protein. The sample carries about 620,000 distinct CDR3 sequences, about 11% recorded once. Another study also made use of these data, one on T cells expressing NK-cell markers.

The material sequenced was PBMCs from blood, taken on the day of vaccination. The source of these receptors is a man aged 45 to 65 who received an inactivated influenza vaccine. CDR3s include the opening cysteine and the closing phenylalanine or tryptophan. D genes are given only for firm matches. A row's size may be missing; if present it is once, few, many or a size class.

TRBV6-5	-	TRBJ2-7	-	TGTGCCAGCAGTTACTCGAGCACAGCCGAGCAGTACTTC	CASSYSSTAEQYF
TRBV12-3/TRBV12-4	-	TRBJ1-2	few	TGTGCCAGCAGTCCCCCTTACAGGGATGGCTACACCTTC	CASSPPYRDGYTF
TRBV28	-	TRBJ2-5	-	TGTGCCAGCAGCCTCGGGACGTTCGTCGAGACCCAGTACTTC	CASSLGTFVETQYF
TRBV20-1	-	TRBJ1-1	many	TGCAGTGCTAGAGATCCCCGGGCAGGGATGAACACTGAAGCTTTCTTT	CSARDPRAGMNTEAFF
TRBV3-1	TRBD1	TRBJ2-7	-	TGTGCCAGCAGCGACAGGGGTAGCGGCACCTACGAGCAGTACTTC	CASSDRGSGTYEQYF
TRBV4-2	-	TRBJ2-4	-	TGTGCCAGCAGCCAACGTGGCAGCCCCTTCGGGGGTGACATTCAGTACTTC	CASSQRGSPFGGDIQYF
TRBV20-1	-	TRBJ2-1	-	TGCAGTGCTAGTCGTAGTTACAATGAGCAGTTCTTC	CSASRSYNEQFF
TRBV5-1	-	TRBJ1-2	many	TGCGCCAGCAGCTTGAGGCCGGGACAAAACTCCAACAACTATGGCTACACCTTC	CASSLRPGQNSNNYGYTF
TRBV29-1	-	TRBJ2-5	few	TGCAGCGTTGGCGGGCAGGGTCAAGAGACCCAGTACTTC	CSVGGQGQETQYF
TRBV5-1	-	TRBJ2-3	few	TGCGCCAGCAGCTTGGCCGGCAGGTTTGCAGATACGCAGTATTTT	CASSLAGRFADTQYF
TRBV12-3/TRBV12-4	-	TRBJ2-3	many	TGTGCCAGCAGCCGGACGACAGATACGCAGTATTTT	CASSRTTDTQYF
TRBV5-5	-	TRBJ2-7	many	TGTGCCAGCAGCGGACAGTCCTACGAGCAGTACTTC	CASSGQSYEQYF
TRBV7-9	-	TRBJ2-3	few	TGTGCCAGCAGCTTGGGCCCCCTTACGCAGTATTTT	CASSLGPLTQYF
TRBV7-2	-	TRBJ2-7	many	-	CASSLRFGEQYF
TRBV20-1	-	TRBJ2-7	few	TGCAGTGTGCAGGACCGGAGCTCCTACGAGCAGTACTTC	CSVQDRSSYEQYF
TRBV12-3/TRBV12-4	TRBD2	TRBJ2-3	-	TGTGCCAGCAGTTTAATGCGGGGGGGCCTGGTCCGTGCTAGCACAGATACGCAGTATTTT	CASSLMRGGLVRASTDTQYF
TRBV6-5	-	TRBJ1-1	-	TGTGCCAGCAGTTACTCGATGGGACGGAACACTGAAGCTTTCTTT	CASSYSMGRNTEAFF
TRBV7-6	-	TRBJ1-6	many	TGTGCCAGCAGTCGGACAGAGTTTAATTCACCCCTCCACTTT	CASSRTEFNSPLHF
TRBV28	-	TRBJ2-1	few	TGTGCCAGCAGTTTTACCGGCAGGGGATCCTACAATGAGCAGTTCTTC	CASSFTGRGSYNEQFF
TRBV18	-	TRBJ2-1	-	TGTGCCAGCTCACCACGTTCGCTTTCCTACAATGAGCAGTTCTTC	CASSPRSLSYNEQFF
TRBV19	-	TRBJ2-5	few	TGTGCCAGTAGTCGTGGACGGTGGCAGGGCCAAGAGACCCAGTACTTC	CASSRGRWQGQETQYF
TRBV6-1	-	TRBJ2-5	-	TGTGCCAGCACCCCGCTCGGGGGAGGTTCAGAGACCCAGTACTTC	CASTPLGGGSETQYF
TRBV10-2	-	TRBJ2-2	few	TGCGCCAGCAGTGCTACGCGGGTCGGGGAGCTGTTTTTT	CASSATRVGELFF
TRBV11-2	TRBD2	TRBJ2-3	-	TGTGCCAGCGGGTCGGGGGGAAGCACAGATACGCAGTATTTT	CASGSGGSTDTQYF
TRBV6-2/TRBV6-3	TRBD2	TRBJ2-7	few	TGTGCCAGCAGACCTCGCGAGCGGGATTTTTACGAGCAGTACTTC	CASRPRERDFYEQYF
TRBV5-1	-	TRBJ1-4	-	TGCGCCAGCAGCTTGGTAACGGGACTCGGAGAGACAAAACTGTTTTTT	CASSLVTGLGETKLFF
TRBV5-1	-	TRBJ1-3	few	TGCGCCAGCAGCTTGGAGGTTACTGGAAACACCATATATTTT	CASSLEVTGNTIYF
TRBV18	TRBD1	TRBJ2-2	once	TGTGCCAGCTCACCAAGACAGGGGGCAAGGACCGGGGAGCTGTTTTTT	CASSPRQGARTGELFF
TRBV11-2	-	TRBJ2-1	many	TGTGCCAGCAGCTTAGCCCAAGGAGGGGGTGAGCAGTTCTTC	CASSLAQGGGEQFF
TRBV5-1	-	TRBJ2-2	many	TGCGCCAGCAGCTACGGAACCTTCGCGAACACCGGGGAGCTGTTTTTT	CASSYGTFANTGELFF
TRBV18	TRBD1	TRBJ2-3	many	TGTGCCAGCTCACCTCGGACAGGGAGCACAGATACGCAGTATTTT	CASSPRTGSTDTQYF
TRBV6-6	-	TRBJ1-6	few	TGTGCCAGCAGCCCAACCCTAAATTCACCCCTCCACTTT	CASSPTLNSPLHF
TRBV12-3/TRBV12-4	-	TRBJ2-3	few	TGTGCCAGCAGCCCTGTAGTTCGGGGTCGAGGGGATACGCAGTATTTT	CASSPVVRGRGDTQYF
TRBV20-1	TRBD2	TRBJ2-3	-	TGCAGTGCAAAGAGACTAGCGGGGGGGGTAGATACGCAGTATTTT	CSAKRLAGGVDTQYF
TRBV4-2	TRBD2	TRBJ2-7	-	TGTGCCAGCAGCCAAGCACTAGCGGGGCAATACGAGCAGTACTTC	CASSQALAGQYEQYF
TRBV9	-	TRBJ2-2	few	TGTGCCAGCAGCGTAGCCCAAATTTGGAACACCGGGGAGCTGTTTTTT	CASSVAQIWNTGELFF
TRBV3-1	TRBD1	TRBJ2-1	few	TGTGCCAGCGGCCGGGACAGTTCAAATGAGCAGTTCTTC	CASGRDSSNEQFF
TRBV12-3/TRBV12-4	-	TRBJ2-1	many	TGTGCCAGCAAACGGTATCGACCTAGCTCCTACAATGAGCAGTTCTTC	CASKRYRPSSYNEQFF
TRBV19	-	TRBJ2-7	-	TGTGCCAGCCAGGGGTCCCTCTACGAGCAGTACTTC	CASQGSLYEQYF
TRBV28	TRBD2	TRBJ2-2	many	TGTGCCAGCAGTTTACGGCCGGGGAGGGATACCGGGGAGCTGTTTTTT	CASSLRPGRDTGELFF
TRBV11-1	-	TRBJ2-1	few	TGTGCCAGCAGCTTGACACGGCGGGGTCCGATGGATGAGCAGTTCTTC	CASSLTRRGPMDEQFF
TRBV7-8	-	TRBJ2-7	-	TGTGCCAGCAGCTTGCTGGGAGTTCGGCGGGAGCAGTACTTC	CASSLLGVRREQYF
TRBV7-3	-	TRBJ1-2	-	TGTGCCAGCAGCAGGGTAGCTACCTATGGCTACACCTTC	CASSRVATYGYTF
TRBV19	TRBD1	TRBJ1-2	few	TGTGCCAGTAGTATTGACAGGGGGGTCGGCACTAACTATGGCTACACCTTC	CASSIDRGVGTNYGYTF
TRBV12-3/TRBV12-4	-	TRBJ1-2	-	TGTGCCAGCAGTTTTCTAAGGGAGGCTGGCTACACCTTC	CASSFLREAGYTF
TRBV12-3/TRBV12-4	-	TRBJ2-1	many	TGTGCCAGCACGCAGGCAGCTGAGCAGTTCTTC	CASTQAAEQFF
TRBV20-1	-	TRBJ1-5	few	TGCAGTGCTATCCACCCAAAGATTCAGCCCCAGCATTTT	CSAIHPKIQPQHF
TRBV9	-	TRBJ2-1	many	TGTGCCAGCAGCGTCCGGGACCGCTACAACAATGAGCAGTTCTTC	CASSVRDRYNNEQFF
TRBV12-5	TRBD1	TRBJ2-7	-	TGTGCTAGTGGTCCCGGACAGGTCTCCTTTGAGCAGTACTTC	CASGPGQVSFEQYF